The subject of this entry is one T cell receptor (beta chain). The source of the sample is a study of graft-versus-host responses after intestinal transplantation. General study results and limits: Detection of GvH clones occurred in recipient marrow, and some had their first appearance in ileum or blood.

CDR1 is KGHSH and CDR2 is LQKENI in the germline V gene. Trimming pared 1 base from V and 6 bases from J, leaving 11 bases between. The CDR3 is made up of 14 amino acids. TCRdb keeps only in-frame clones here, not all; method: immunoSEQ multiplex PCR. This sample has approximately 21,000 clones, with 50% to 60% found just once. The clonotype comes from a human patient who received an intestinal transplant. The chain has TRBV18 and TRBJ2-3; D unresolved. The specimen was alloreactive CD4+ T cells from a mixed lymphocyte reaction culture, collected before intestinal transplant. Documented subset: CFSE-low proliferating T cells sorted from approximately six-day pre-transplant mixed lymphocyte reaction (GvH or HvG direction). The CDR3 spells CASSPLASADTQYF. As DNA, the CDR3 is TGTGCCAGCTCACCACTGGCTAGTGCGGATACGCAGTATTTT. Based on the CDR3 plus reference TRBV18 and TRBJ2-3, the full variable domain is NAGVMQNPRHLVRRRGQEARLRCSPMKGHSHVYWYRQLPEEGLKFMVYLQKENIIDESGMPKERFSAEFPKEGPSILRIQQVVRGDSAAYFCASSPLASADTQYFGPGTRLTVL.